This TCR beta chain was captured by sequencing in a study of monozygotic twins with cystic fibrosis. Whole-study results and caveats: Unrelated CF individuals shared fewer identical clonotypes than monozygotic CF twins. Low clonality (median roughly 0.009) suggested a mostly naive repertoire. Co-twins had the most similar V usage for 13 of 16 pairs, J for 8. In this small cohort, shared CDR3 numbers showed no association with age, concordance or disease severity.

Points on this clone: Its antigen is unidentified.

This table comes from immunoSEQ multiplex PCR, and its TCRdb copy is limited to in-frame clones, with some not included. The sample records about 36,000 clones, under 90% being singletons. V lost 3 bases to trimming and J lost 1 base; unmatched junction nucleotides: 7. Germline assignment: CDR1 SGDLS and CDR2 YYNGEE. The CDR3 is made up of 16 amino acids. The sample comprised blood. This clonotype originated in a girl under 10 years old with cystic fibrosis. The chain uses TRBV9 and TRBJ2-3; 8 bases agree with TRBD1. The CDR3 sequence: CASSARQGMGTDTQYF. CDR3 nucleotide sequence: TGTGCCAGCAGCGCTCGACAGGGGATGGGCACAGATACGCAGTATTTT.